What follows are 21 T cell receptor beta chains derived from one specimen sequenced in a study of T cell responses to AZD1222 COVID-19 vaccine. TCRdb's copy holds only in-frame clones and misses some; the assay was immunoSEQ multiplex PCR. The sample has around 100,000 clones, 87% seen once. This sample comprised peripheral blood, obtained 28 days after the second AZD1222 dose. The receptors were gathered from an adult who received the AZD1222 COVID-19 vaccine.

The rearrangement joins TRBV3-1 (or the pseudogene TRBV3-2) to TRBJ1-1; D is ambiguous. The V and J ends lost 0 bases and 1 base respectively, with 6 bases between them. CDR3 length: 14 residues. Germline CDR1 reads LGHDT; CDR2 reads YNNKEL (reference sequence). The DNA for the CDR3 is TGTGCCAGCAGCCAAGAAACCGGGAACACTGAAGCTTTCTTT. This translates into CASSQETGNTEAFF.

The chain recombines TRBV20-1 with TRBJ1-1; D is perhaps TRBD1 (6 bases). V gave up 3 bases and J gave up 0 bases, with 14 bases separating them. From germline, CDR1 is DFQATT and CDR2 SNEGSKA (reference sequence). This CDR3 is built from 15 residues. This CDR3 reads CSASWSGVVNTEAFF. DNA of the CDR3: TGCAGTGCTAGTTGGTCAGGGGTGGTGAACACTGAAGCTTTCTTT.

V is TRBV5-1 and J is TRBJ1-6, with D uncertain. The length of the CDR3 is 14 residues. With 3 bases removed from V and 8 bases from J, the gap between germline ends came to 12 bases. CDR1 is SGHRS and CDR2 is YFSETQ in the germline V gene. CDR3 DNA: TGCGCCAGCAGCTGGGGTTTTCGGGATTCACCCCTCCACTTT. Protein product: CASSWGFRDSPLHF.

The chain joins TRBV28 to TRBJ2-3; 10 nucleotides agree with TRBD2. The CDR3 is 19 amino acids. J was trimmed by 4 bases and V by 1 base; bases with no gene match: 14. Germline assignment: CDR1 MDHEN and CDR2 SYDVKM. CDR3 sequence (DNA): TGTGCCAGCAGTTTATTCCTAGCGGGAGTCCGGATCGGCGCAGATACGCAGTATTTT. This encodes CASSLFLAGVRIGADTQYF. The complete variable domain, with remaining parts taken from reference TRBV28 and TRBJ2-3, reads DVKVTQSSRYLVKRTGEKVFLECVQDMDHENMFWYRQDPGLGLRLIYFSYDVKMKEKGDIPEGYSVSREKKERFSLILESASTNQTSMYLCASSLFLAGVRIGADTQYFGPGTRLTVL.

The chain combines TRBV18 with TRBJ2-1; TRBD2 matches at 11 bases. V shed 1 base, J shed 7 bases, and the junction held 3 bases outside the gene matches. Germline V CDR1 and CDR2: KGHSH, LQKENI. The CDR3 extends over 15 amino acids. This chain's CDR3 is CASSPLAGGSNEQFF. The CDR3 nucleotides read TGTGCCAGCTCACCACTAGCGGGAGGGAGTAATGAGCAGTTCTTC.

The V call is TRBV10-3, the J call TRBJ2-3; D is perhaps TRBD1 (6 bases). The CDR3 runs 11 residues. V was clipped by 6 bases and J by 5 bases, with 6 bases between them. The germline V gene encodes CDR1 ENHRY and CDR2 SYGVKD. CDR3 region: CAIRQGDTQYF. Written as DNA, the CDR3 is TGTGCCATCAGACAGGGAGATACGCAGTATTTT.

The chain recombines TRBV5-1 with TRBJ2-2; 7 nucleotides align to TRBD2. J was trimmed by 2 bases and V by 6 bases; bases with no gene match: 7. CDR3 length: 15 residues. Looked up from germline, CDR1 is SGHRS and CDR2 is YFSETQ. The CDR3 here is CASTSGGFNTGELFF. The CDR3 DNA reads as TGCGCCAGCACCTCCGGGGGGTTCAACACCGGGGAGCTGTTTTTT.

This chain uses TRBV27 with TRBJ1-2; no clear D. This CDR3 contains 13 residues. Trimming shortened V by 5 bases and J by 8 bases, and 15 bases separated the two germline ends. The germline CDR1 and CDR2 sequences are MNHEY and SMNVEV (reference sequence). CDR3 nucleotide sequence: TGTGCCAGCAGTCAACATAAGGGCAGAGGCTACACCTTC. Encoded protein: CASSQHKGRGYTF.

The genes are TRBV6-5 and TRBJ1-2, with a possible D match to TRBD1 (6 bases). Per the germline V gene, CDR1 is MNHEY and CDR2 is SVGAGI. The CDR3 consists of 13 residues. V gave up 4 bases and J gave up 4 bases, with 10 bases separating them. The CDR3 DNA follows: TGTGCCAGCAGTTCGGGACACCTCTATGGCTACACCTTC. Its translation: CASSSGHLYGYTF.

This clone turned up a few times. The chain combines TRBV5-1 with TRBJ2-7, with D perhaps TRBD1 or TRBD2 (6 bases each). V lost 3 bases and J 5 bases, leaving 15 bases between the germline ends. This CDR3 has 14 residues. CDR1 is SGHRS and CDR2 is YFSETQ in the germline V gene. CDR3 DNA: TGCGCCAGCAGCTCCGGCCTCGGGGGCGACGAGCAGTACTTC. Translated, it gives CASSSGLGGDEQYF.

In this sample, this clone turned up once. V gene TRBV11-3 combines with J gene TRBJ1-1; D is unresolved. Germline CDR1 reads SGHNT; CDR2 reads YENEEA. Trimming took 5 bases from V and 1 from J, leaving 8 bases between them. This CDR3 is 13 amino acids long. This CDR3 reads CASSRFPNTEAFF. The DNA of the CDR3 is TGTGCCAGCAGCCGATTCCCGAACACTGAAGCTTTCTTT.

This sequence joins TRBV19 and TRBJ1-1, with unresolved D. CDR3 length equals 11 residues. The germline CDR1 and CDR2 sequences are LNHDA and SQIVND (reference sequence). The V and J ends lost 7 bases and 3 bases respectively, with 6 bases between them. The CDR3 sequence: CASTRHTEAFF. The CDR3 nucleotides read TGTGCCAGTACGAGACACACTGAAGCTTTCTTT.

This clone was picked up one time. The chain is built from TRBV29-1 and TRBJ1-1; tentatively, D is TRBD1 (6 bases). The germline V gene has CDR1 SQVTM and CDR2 ANQGSEA. The CDR3 has 13 residues. Deletions cut 3 bases from V and 1 base from J, with 9 bases between. The DNA of the CDR3 is TGCAGCGTTGATTCAGGGGAGAACACTGAAGCTTTCTTT. Residues: CSVDSGENTEAFF.

Written as DNA, the CDR3 is TGCAGCGGGGGACAGGTGAACACTGAAGCTTTCTTT. The encoded protein is CSGGQVNTEAFF. V and J are TRBV29-1 and TRBJ1-1; 8 bases match TRBD1. The CDR3 has 12 amino acids. Trimming removed 7 bases from V and 0 bases from J; junction bases left unmatched: 1. The germline CDR1 and CDR2 sequences are SQVTM and ANQGSEA.

The chain carries TRBV12-3 or TRBV12-4 and TRBJ2-7, with D perhaps TRBD2 (5 bases). Trimming shortened V by 5 bases and J by 4 bases, and 9 bases separated the two germline ends. This CDR3 comprises 12 residues. The CDR3 loop reads CASSPGFYEQYF. CDR3 sequence (DNA): TGTGCCAGCAGTCCGGGATTTTACGAGCAGTACTTC.

The rearrangement links TRBV9 to TRBJ2-1, with D tentatively TRBD2 (6 bases). This CDR3 is 16 amino acids long. Germline CDR1 and CDR2: SGDLS and YYNGEE. V was pared by 0 bases and J by 10 bases, with 20 bases between. DNA of the CDR3: TGTGCCAGCAGCGTAGGAGACGGGAGTCGCCTTTGGGAGCAGTTCTTC. Translation gives CASSVGDGSRLWEQFF.

The rearrangement uses TRBV9 and TRBJ2-2, with D uncertain. From germline, CDR1 is SGDLS and CDR2 YYNGEE. The length of the CDR3 is 15 residues. The ends were cut back, 4 bases at V and 6 bases at J, with 16 bases in the middle. CDR3 region: CASSPQQVRAGELFF. Written as DNA, the CDR3 is TGTGCCAGCAGCCCCCAGCAAGTGCGAGCCGGGGAGCTGTTTTTT.

The chain uses TRBV21-1 and TRBJ1-1; the D call TRBD1 from the table was never checked on the DNA. TRBV21-1 is described as a pseudogene. The CDR3 consists of 16 residues. Here the CDR3 reads CASSNYQGQTNTEAFF. The CDR3 DNA sequence: TGTGCCAGCAGCAATTATCAGGGACAGACGAACACTGAAGCTTTCTTT.

As DNA, the CDR3 is TGTGCCAGCAGCTTGGGTCAGGACAGCTCCTACGAGCAGTACTTC. This sequence encodes CASSLGQDSSYEQYF. The chain joins TRBV5-6 to TRBJ2-7, with D possibly TRBD1 on 6 matching bases. CDR1 is SGHDT, CDR2 YYEEEE, per germline. CDR3 length equals 15 residues. V lost 0 bases and J lost 0, with 10 bases in between.

The rearrangement links TRBV7-9 to TRBJ2-5, with D perhaps TRBD2 (5 bases). Germline loops: CDR1 SEHNR, CDR2 FQNEAQ (reference sequence). The CDR3 runs to 14 residues. Trimming shortened V by 3 bases and J by 2 bases, and 10 bases separated the two germline ends. The CDR3 coding sequence is TGTGCCAGCAGCTTTGTCCGGGGACAAGAGACCCAGTACTTC. This encodes CASSFVRGQETQYF. The whole variable domain, filled in from reference TRBV7-9 and TRBJ2-5, reads DTGVSQNPRHKITKRGQNVTFRCDPISEHNRLYWYRQTLGQGPEFLTYFQNEAQLEKSRLLSDRFSAERPKGSFSTLEIQRTEQGDSAMYLCASSFVRGQETQYFGPGTRLLVL.

J is TRBJ2-7 and V is TRBV2; D call uncertain. This CDR3 has 11 amino acids. The V gene lost 6 bases and the J gene lost 2 bases, with 5 bases spanning the gap. Germline CDR1 reads SNHLY; CDR2 reads FYNNEI. The CDR3 loop is CASSPTYEQYF. CDR3 DNA: TGTGCCAGCAGCCCCACCTACGAGCAGTACTTC.